Reported below is one T cell receptor beta chain. This CDR3 is 16 amino acids long. Germline loops: CDR1 SNHLY, CDR2 FYNNEI. V lost 7 bases and J lost 4; bases outside the gene matches: 9. This sample was taken from a study of blood T cell repertoires in COVID-19. Only in-frame clones appear in the TCRdb table, and some are missing; sequencing was by immunoSEQ multiplex PCR. The sample lists roughly 340,000 clones, about 89% seen once, with around 2.8% in the top ten. The source of this sequence is a woman aged 30 to 39 with COVID-19, enrolled during active disease. Sequencing input: peripheral blood. The chain couples TRBV2 to TRBJ2-2, with TRBD2 matching over 10 bases. CDR3 protein: CASNPGLAAGTGELFF. The CDR3 region has the DNA TGTGCCAGCAACCCCGGACTAGCGGCGGGCACCGGGGAGCTGTTTTTT.